Below are 24 T cell receptor beta chains sequenced from a single sample in a study of T cell clonality in common variable immunodeficiency. General observations from the study: Common variable immunodeficiency TCR beta sequences reportedly had fewer deletions and N-nucleotide insertions.

TCRdb keeps only in-frame clones here, not all; method: immunoSEQ multiplex PCR. This sample carries some 30,000 clones, none of them present only once. No antigen has been assigned to these receptors. The sample was peripheral blood mononuclear cells. All receptors come from a human donor with common variable immunodeficiency.

Comments on this clone: Coverage ceases 3 residues before the CDR3 finishes, and the germline J gene fills in the end. The same CDR3 is also encoded by other DNA sequences in this sample. The chain carries TRBV20-1 and TRBJ2-1; D not certain. The ends were cut back, 6 bases at V and 0 bases at J, with 9 bases in the middle. CDR1 and CDR2 (germline): DFQATT, SNEGSKA (reference sequence). The CDR3 covers 13 residues. The CDR3 DNA, read in part, is TGCAGTGCACCGACGGGCTCCTACAATGAG. Protein product: CSAPTGSYNE. The whole CDR3 sequence reads CSAPTGSYNEQFF.

This clone was detected many times. The read falls 3 residues short of the CDR3 end, and the missing part is taken from the germline J gene. This chain joins TRBV6-2 or TRBV6-3 and TRBJ2-5; D not certain. CDR3 length equals 14 residues. V was cut by 4 bases and J by 2 bases, with 11 bases left in between. Germline V gives CDR1 MNHEY, CDR2 SVGEGT. The DNA read from the CDR3 is TGTGCCAGCAGTTCAAGGGTTATGCAAGAGACC. Protein product: CASSSRVMQET. The full CDR3 sequence reads CASSSRVMQETQYF.

This clone appeared many times. The read gets to within 3 residues of the CDR3 end, and the germline J gene fills in the rest. This chain joins TRBV20-1 and TRBJ1-1; perhaps TRBD1 as D (6 bases). Germline V gene lookup returns CDR1 DFQATT and CDR2 SNEGSKA (reference sequence). CDR3 size: 15 residues. Between the trimmed V and J ends, which lost 2 bases and 2 bases, there was a span of 15 bases. Incomplete CDR3 DNA: TGCAGTGCTAGATCCCAGGGGCAGATAAACACTGAA. It encodes CSARSQGQINTE. The CDR3 in full is CSARSQGQINTEAFF.

This clone has at least ten counts. The CDR3 DNA, read in part, is TGTGCCAGCTCACTCCGGACAGGGGGCGTCTCAGATACG. Amino acids: CASSLRTGGVSDT. The whole CDR3 sequence reads CASSLRTGGVSDTQYF. The V gene is TRBV18, the J gene TRBJ2-3, with 11 positions matching TRBD1. The CDR3 end lies 3 residues beyond the end of the read and is filled in from the germline J gene. CDR1 is KGHSH and CDR2 is LQKENI in the germline V gene. V was pared by 4 bases and J by 4 bases, with 7 bases of the junction left unmatched. This CDR3 region has 16 residues.

Remarks on this clone: The read ends 3 residues early relative to the CDR3; the germline J gene fills the gap. The chain recombines TRBV7-2 with TRBJ1-3; D possibly corresponds to TRBD1 (6 bases). The CDR3 sequence is 15 residues long. V was shortened by 3 bases and J by 4 bases, with 13 bases between the two germline ends. Germline CDR1 and CDR2: SGHTA and FQGNSA. The CDR3 protein is CASSFFTGKGNTIYF. Incomplete CDR3 DNA: TGTGCCAGCAGCTTCTTTACAGGGAAAGGAAACACC.

Details on this clone: The read falls 3 residues short of the CDR3 end, and the missing part is taken from the germline J gene. V usage is TRBV19 and J usage is TRBJ1-1, with D possibly being TRBD1 (6 bases). Germline V gene lookup returns CDR1 LNHDA and CDR2 SQIVND (reference sequence). V was clipped by 6 bases and J by 4 bases, with 24 bases between them. The CDR3 has 17 amino acids. CDR3 bases read: TGTGCCAGTAGATCCTCCCGTCGGGGGGCGCTGGTCACTGAA. Protein: CASRSSRRGALVTE. The CDR3, in full, reads CASRSSRRGALVTEAFF.

This clone turned up a few times. The missing CDR3 end, 3 residues past where the read stops, is filled in from the germline J gene. V is TRBV19 and J is TRBJ2-3; 9 bases agree with TRBD2. Germline assignment: CDR1 LNHDA and CDR2 SQIVND (reference sequence). The V segment lost 6 bases and the J segment 2 bases; nucleotides outside the gene matches: 3. This CDR3 comprises 14 residues. The CDR3 loop is CASSLAGLTDTQYF. Partial CDR3 DNA: TGTGCCAGTAGCCTAGCGGGGCTCACAGATACG.

This clone turned up a few times. The read comes to an end 3 residues before the CDR3 does, leaving the germline J gene to fill in the end. The V call is TRBV19, the J call TRBJ2-5; D is perhaps TRBD1 or TRBD2 (6 bases each). Per the germline V gene, CDR1 is LNHDA and CDR2 is SQIVND (reference sequence). V was trimmed by 4 bases and J by 5 bases, leaving 29 bases between them. This CDR3 has 19 residues. The CDR3 reads CASSSPLGRPQGGGETQYF. CDR3 DNA (partial): TGTGCCAGTAGTAGCCCCTTAGGCCGACCACAGGGAGGCGGGGAGACC.

This clone was counted between two and nine times. The read gets to within 3 residues of the CDR3 end, and the germline J gene fills in the rest. V is TRBV7-3 and J is TRBJ1-2; 9 nucleotides match TRBD1. The CDR3 has 14 amino acids. Germline V gene sequence: CDR1 SGHTA, CDR2 FQGTGA. The J segment lost 4 bases and the V segment lost 5 bases, leaving 5 bases of the junction unmatched. The CDR3 spells CASSEQGAGYGYTF. The sequenced part of the CDR3 DNA is TGTGCCAGCAGCGAACAGGGGGCGGGCTATGGC. Complete variable domain (other parts from reference TRBV7-3 and TRBJ1-2): GAGVSQTPSNKVTEKGKYVELRCDPISGHTALYWYRQSLGQGPEFLIYFQGTGAADDSGLPNDRFFAVRPEGSVSTLKIQRTERGDSAVYLCASSEQGAGYGYTFGSGTRLTVV.

A word on this clone: The CDR3 end lies 3 residues beyond the end of the read and is filled in from the germline J gene. V usage is TRBV18 and J usage is TRBJ1-2; D is possibly TRBD1 (6 bases). Trimming stripped 2 bases from V and 0 bases from J, with 13 bases between. CDR1 KGHSH and CDR2 LQKENI come from the germline V gene. The CDR3 contains 16 residues. The DNA read from the CDR3 is TGTGCCAGCTCACCAGAGTCCTACAGGGCTAACTATGGC. Protein sequence: CASSPESYRANYG. The entire CDR3 sequence reads CASSPESYRANYGYTF.

This clone showed up just a few times. The CDR3 end is not reached by the read, which stops 3 residues before it; the germline J gene fills it in. The chain uses TRBV2 and TRBJ1-6; 7 bases match TRBD1. J was trimmed by 3 bases and V by 4 bases; bases with no gene match: 12. The CDR3 spans 18 residues. Per germline, CDR1 SNHLY and CDR2 FYNNEI. CDR3 sequence: CASSAPGGSPIYNSPLHF. Incomplete CDR3 DNA: TGTGCCAGCAGTGCCCCAGGGGGGTCGCCGATCTATAATTCACCC. Using reference TRBV2 and TRBJ1-6 for the parts outside the CDR3, the full variable domain is EPEVTQTPSHQVTQMGQEVILRCVPISNHLYFYWYRQILGQKVEFLVSFYNNEISEKSEIFDDQFSVERPDGSNFTLKIRSTKLEDSAMYFCASSAPGGSPIYNSPLHFGNGTRLTVT.

This clone came up many times. The read ends 3 residues before the CDR3 terminus; that terminus is restored from the germline J gene. The gene calls are TRBV5-1 and TRBJ2-7, with D maybe TRBD1 (6 bases). Germline CDR1 reads SGHRS; CDR2 reads YFSETQ. This CDR3 comprises 13 residues. V was cut by 5 bases and J by 3 bases, with 12 bases left in between. The covered CDR3 bases are TGCGCCAGCAGGGAGGCAGGGGACTACGAG. Translated, it gives CASREAGDYE. The whole CDR3 reads CASREAGDYEQYF.

In the case of this clone: The read is 3 residues too short to cover the CDR3 end, so that end is filled in from the germline J gene. V is TRBV5-4 and J is TRBJ2-5; 8 nucleotides agree with TRBD2. The J segment lost 4 bases and the V segment lost 3 bases, leaving 5 bases of the junction unmatched. Looked up from germline, CDR1 is SGHNT and CDR2 is YYREEE (reference sequence). CDR3 length: 14 amino acids. The sequenced part of the CDR3 DNA is TGTGCCAGCAGCTCGGCCGGGACTAGAGAGACC. Translated: CASSSAGTRET. The complete CDR3 sequence is CASSSAGTRETQYF.

In this sample, this clone turned up many times. The read is 3 residues too short to cover the CDR3 end, so that end is filled in from the germline J gene. The chain combines TRBV5-6 with TRBJ2-7, with a possible D match to TRBD1 (6 bases). From germline, CDR1 is SGHDT and CDR2 YYEEEE. Trimming took 0 bases from V and 6 from J, leaving 7 bases between them. The CDR3 runs 12 residues. The DNA read from the CDR3 is TGTGCCAGCAGCTTGGAACAGGGCGAG. This sequence encodes CASSLEQGE. The complete CDR3 protein is CASSLEQGEQYF.

This clone was seen at least ten times. Coverage ceases 3 residues before the CDR3 finishes, and the germline J gene fills in the end. The chain links TRBV7-3 to TRBJ2-1; the D is unclear. V lost 1 base and J 0 bases, leaving 7 bases between the germline ends. The length of the CDR3 is 15 residues. Germline V gives CDR1 SGHTA, CDR2 FQGTGA. The CDR3 DNA, read in part, is TGTGCCAGCAGCTTAAGCGGATACTCCTACAATGAG. It is translated as CASSLSGYSYNE. From start to end, the CDR3 is CASSLSGYSYNEQFF.

As regards this clone: The sequenced fragment ends 3 residues before the CDR3 boundary, so the rest is inferred from the germline J gene. This sequence joins TRBV19 and TRBJ1-5, with 10 positions matching TRBD1. Per the germline V gene, CDR1 is LNHDA and CDR2 is SQIVND (reference sequence). The CDR3 is made up of 17 amino acids. The V segment lost 0 bases and the J segment 1 base; nucleotides outside the gene matches: 3. The CDR3 sequence: CASSIEGTGASNQPQHF. Incomplete CDR3 DNA: TGTGCCAGTAGTATAGAGGGGACAGGGGCGAGCAATCAGCCC. Using reference TRBV19 and TRBJ1-5 for the parts outside the CDR3, the full variable domain is DGGITQSPKYLFRKEGQNVTLSCEQNLNHDAMYWYRQDPGQGLRLIYYSQIVNDFQKGDIAEGYSVSREKKESFPLTVTSAQKNPTAFYLCASSIEGTGASNQPQHFGDGTRLSIL.

This clone was found a few times. Read sequence stops 3 residues before the CDR3 end, and the germline J gene provides the missing end. The chain joins TRBV7-3 to TRBJ2-3; 9 bases match TRBD2. Germline V gene data show CDR1 as SGHTA and CDR2 as FQGTGA. The CDR3 is 15 residues long. Trimming removed 3 bases from V and 2 bases from J; junction bases left unmatched: 3. The sequenced part of the CDR3 DNA is TGTGCCAGCAGCTTCGGACTAGCGACCACAGATACG. Translated: CASSFGLATTDT. The full CDR3 reads CASSFGLATTDTQYF.

This clone was observed many times. Sequencing ends 3 residues short of the CDR3 end; the germline J gene provides the rest. The chain combines TRBV11-3 with TRBJ1-1; D call uncertain. This CDR3 has 13 amino acids. Germline CDR1 is SGHNT and CDR2 is YENEEA. The V and J ends lost 5 bases and 6 bases respectively, with 13 bases between them. CDR3 amino acids: CASSPSRSAEAFF. The DNA read from the CDR3 is TGTGCCAGCAGCCCATCCCGATCGGCTGAA.

Concerning this clone itself: Read data end 3 residues before the CDR3 end; the end is taken from the germline J gene. The chain employs TRBV18 and TRBJ1-1; D is perhaps TRBD1 (5 bases). The V end was cut by 1 base, the J end by 4 bases, with 13 bases between. Germline-derived CDR1 and CDR2 are KGHSH and LQKENI. The CDR3 extends over 15 amino acids. Partial CDR3 DNA: TGTGCCAGCTCACCACTAAAGGGGCAGAGCACTGAA. It is translated as CASSPLKGQSTE. In full, the CDR3 reads CASSPLKGQSTEAFF.

This clone came up many times. Incomplete CDR3 DNA: TGTGCCAGCAGCTTAGCGACCGGCGGAGAGACC. Protein product: CASSLATGGET. The whole CDR3 reads CASSLATGGETQYF. This chain uses TRBV7-9 with TRBJ2-5; D not certain. The CDR3 end lies 3 residues beyond the end of the read and is filled in from the germline J gene. The CDR3 spans 14 residues. CDR1 SEHNR and CDR2 FQNEAQ come from the germline V gene (reference sequence). The ends were cut back, 0 bases at V and 4 bases at J, with 9 bases in the middle.

With regard to this clone: With the read ending 3 residues before the CDR3 end, the germline J gene is used to fill in that end. The V and J genes are TRBV5-3 and TRBJ2-7; D gene uncertain. TRBV5-3 is recorded as an ORF, its role being uncertain. This CDR3 region has 17 residues. V lost 5 bases and J lost 4, with 25 bases in between. CDR3 protein: CARRTETPSPTHYEQYF. CDR3 DNA (partial): TGTGCCAGAAGAACAGAGACCCCGTCCCCAACACATTACGAG.

The sample holds a few counts of this clone. The read halts 3 residues ahead of the CDR3 end, with the missing end drawn from the germline J gene. This chain uses TRBV19 with TRBJ1-2, with a possible D match to TRBD1 (5 bases). The CDR3 is 14 amino acids. Per germline, CDR1 LNHDA and CDR2 SQIVND (reference sequence). Trimming shortened V by 5 bases and J by 6 bases, and 16 bases separated the two germline ends. This chain's CDR3 is CASSAQGKWNGYTF. The sequenced CDR3 bases are TGTGCCAGTAGTGCCCAGGGAAAATGGAATGGC.

Partial CDR3 DNA: TGTGCCAGCAGCAGGGGTATTGGACTAATAGCGGGGGCTCAAGGAGATACG. Translation: CASSRGIGLIAGAQGDT. The complete CDR3 protein is CASSRGIGLIAGAQGDTQYF. The chain employs TRBV13 and TRBJ2-3; 9 bases are shared with TRBD2. The read falls 3 residues short of the CDR3 end, and the missing part is taken from the germline J gene. Germline assignment: CDR1 PRHDT and CDR2 FYEKMQ (reference sequence). V shed 5 bases and J 5 bases; nucleotides not matched to a gene: 23. The CDR3 length is 20 residues.

This clone appeared a few times. The sequence runs out 3 residues before the end of the CDR3; the remainder is reconstructed from the germline J gene. The chain uses TRBV19 and TRBJ2-5; TRBD1 might be the D (5 bases). Germline lookup yields CDR1 LNHDA and CDR2 SQIVND (reference sequence). V shed 7 bases and J shed 4 bases, with 13 bases lying between them. The CDR3 is 13 residues long. The CDR3 DNA, read in part, is TGTGCCAGTAAGGACACCACTGGAGAGACC. It encodes CASKDTTGET. The full CDR3 protein reads CASKDTTGETQYF.